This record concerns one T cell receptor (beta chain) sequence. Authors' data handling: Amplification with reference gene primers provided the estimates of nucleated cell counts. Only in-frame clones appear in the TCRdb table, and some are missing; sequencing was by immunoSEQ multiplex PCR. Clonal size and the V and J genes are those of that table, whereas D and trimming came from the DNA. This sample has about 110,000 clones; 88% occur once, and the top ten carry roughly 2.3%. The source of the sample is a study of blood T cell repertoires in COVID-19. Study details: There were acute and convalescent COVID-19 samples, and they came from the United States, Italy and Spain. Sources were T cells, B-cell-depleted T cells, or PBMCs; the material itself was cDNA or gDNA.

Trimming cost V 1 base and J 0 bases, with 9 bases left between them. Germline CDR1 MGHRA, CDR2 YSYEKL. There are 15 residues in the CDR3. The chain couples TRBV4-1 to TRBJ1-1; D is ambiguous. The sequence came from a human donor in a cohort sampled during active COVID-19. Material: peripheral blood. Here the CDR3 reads CASSQGNGMNTEAFF. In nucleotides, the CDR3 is TGCGCCAGCAGCCAAGGTAACGGGATGAACACTGAAGCTTTCTTT.